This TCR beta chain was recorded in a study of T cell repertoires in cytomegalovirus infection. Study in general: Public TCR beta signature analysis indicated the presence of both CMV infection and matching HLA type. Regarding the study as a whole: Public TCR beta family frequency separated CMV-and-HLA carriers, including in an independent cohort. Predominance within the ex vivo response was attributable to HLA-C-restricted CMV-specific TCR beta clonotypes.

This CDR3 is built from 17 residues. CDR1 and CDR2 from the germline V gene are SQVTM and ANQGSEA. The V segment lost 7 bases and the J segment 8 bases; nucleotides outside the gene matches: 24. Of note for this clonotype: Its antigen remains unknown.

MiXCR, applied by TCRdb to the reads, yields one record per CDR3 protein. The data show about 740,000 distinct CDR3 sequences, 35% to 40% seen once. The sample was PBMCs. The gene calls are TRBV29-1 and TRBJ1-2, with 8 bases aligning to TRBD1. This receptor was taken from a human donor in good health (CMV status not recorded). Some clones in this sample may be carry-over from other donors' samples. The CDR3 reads CSAQNLGQADHARGYTF. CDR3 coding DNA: TGCAGCGCTCAAAACCTGGGACAGGCCGACCATGCAAGGGGCTACACCTTC.